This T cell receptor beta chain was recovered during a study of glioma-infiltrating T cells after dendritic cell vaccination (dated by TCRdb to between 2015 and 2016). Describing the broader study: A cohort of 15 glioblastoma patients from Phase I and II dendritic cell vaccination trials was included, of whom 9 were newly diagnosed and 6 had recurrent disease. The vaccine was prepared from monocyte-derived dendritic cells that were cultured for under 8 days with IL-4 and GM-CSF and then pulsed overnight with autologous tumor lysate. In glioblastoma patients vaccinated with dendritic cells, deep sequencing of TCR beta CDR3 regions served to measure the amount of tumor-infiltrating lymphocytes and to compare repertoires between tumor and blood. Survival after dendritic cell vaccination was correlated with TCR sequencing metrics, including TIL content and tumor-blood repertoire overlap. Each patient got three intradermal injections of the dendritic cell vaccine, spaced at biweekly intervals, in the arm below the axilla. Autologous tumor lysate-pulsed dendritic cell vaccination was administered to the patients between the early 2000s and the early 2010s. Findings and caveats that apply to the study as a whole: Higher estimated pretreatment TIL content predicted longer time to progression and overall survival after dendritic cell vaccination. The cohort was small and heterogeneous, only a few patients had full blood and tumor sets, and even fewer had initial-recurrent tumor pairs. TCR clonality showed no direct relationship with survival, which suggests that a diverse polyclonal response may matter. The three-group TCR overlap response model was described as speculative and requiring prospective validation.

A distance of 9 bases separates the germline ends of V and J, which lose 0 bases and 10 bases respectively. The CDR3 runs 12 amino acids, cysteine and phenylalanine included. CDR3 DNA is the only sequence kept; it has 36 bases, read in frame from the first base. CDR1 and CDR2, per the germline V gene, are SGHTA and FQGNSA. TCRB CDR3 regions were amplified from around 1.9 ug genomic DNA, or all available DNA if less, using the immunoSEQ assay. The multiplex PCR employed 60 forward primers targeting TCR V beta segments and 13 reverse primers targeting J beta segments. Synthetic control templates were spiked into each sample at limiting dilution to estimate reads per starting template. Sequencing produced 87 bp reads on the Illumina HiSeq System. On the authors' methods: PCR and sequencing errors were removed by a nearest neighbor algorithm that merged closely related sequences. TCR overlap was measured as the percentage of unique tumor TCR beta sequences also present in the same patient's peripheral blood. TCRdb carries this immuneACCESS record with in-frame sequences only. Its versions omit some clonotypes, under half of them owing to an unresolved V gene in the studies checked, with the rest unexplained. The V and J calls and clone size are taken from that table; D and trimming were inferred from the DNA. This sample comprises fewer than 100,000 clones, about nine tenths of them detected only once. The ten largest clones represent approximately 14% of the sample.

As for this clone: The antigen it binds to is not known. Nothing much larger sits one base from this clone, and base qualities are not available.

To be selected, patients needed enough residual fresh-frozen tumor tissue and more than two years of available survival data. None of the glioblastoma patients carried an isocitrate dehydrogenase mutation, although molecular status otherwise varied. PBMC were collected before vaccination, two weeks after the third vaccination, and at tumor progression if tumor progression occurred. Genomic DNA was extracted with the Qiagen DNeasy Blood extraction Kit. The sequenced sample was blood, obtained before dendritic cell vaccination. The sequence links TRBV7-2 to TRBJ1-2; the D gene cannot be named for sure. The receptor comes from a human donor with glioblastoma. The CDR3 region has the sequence CASSLAQEDYTF. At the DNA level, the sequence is TGTGCCAGCAGCTTAGCCCAAGAGGACTACACCTTC.